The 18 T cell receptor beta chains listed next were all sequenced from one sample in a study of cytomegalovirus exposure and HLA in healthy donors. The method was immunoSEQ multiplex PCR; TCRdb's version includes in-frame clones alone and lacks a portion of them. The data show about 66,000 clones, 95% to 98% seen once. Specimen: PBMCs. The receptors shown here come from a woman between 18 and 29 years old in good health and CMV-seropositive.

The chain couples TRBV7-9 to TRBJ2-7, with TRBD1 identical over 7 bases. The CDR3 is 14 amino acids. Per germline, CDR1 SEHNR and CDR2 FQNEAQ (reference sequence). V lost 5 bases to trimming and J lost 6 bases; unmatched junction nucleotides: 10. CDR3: CASSRDSRGREQYF. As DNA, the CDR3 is TGTGCCAGCAGCAGGGACAGCAGGGGCCGCGAGCAGTACTTC.

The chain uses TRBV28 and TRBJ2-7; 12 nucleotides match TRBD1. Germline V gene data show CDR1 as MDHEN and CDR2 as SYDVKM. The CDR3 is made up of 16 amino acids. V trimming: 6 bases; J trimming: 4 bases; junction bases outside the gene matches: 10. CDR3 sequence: CASSKRDRGRVYEQYF. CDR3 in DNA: TGTGCCAGCAGCAAAAGGGACAGGGGGCGCGTATACGAGCAGTACTTC.

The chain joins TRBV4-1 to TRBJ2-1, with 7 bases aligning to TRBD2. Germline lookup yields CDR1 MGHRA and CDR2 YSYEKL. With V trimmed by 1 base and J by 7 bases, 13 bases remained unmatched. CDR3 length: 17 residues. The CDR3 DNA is TGCGCCAGCAGCCAAGGACGGAGGCGGGAGTGGAGTAATGAGCAGTTCTTC. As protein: CASSQGRRREWSNEQFF.

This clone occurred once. CDR3 nucleotides: TGCGCCAGCAGCCAAGAGGTAGCGGGCCCAGAGCCCCAGCATTTT. Translation gives CASSQEVAGPEPQHF. The rearrangement uses TRBV4-1 and TRBJ1-5, with D hard to call. V dropped 0 bases and J dropped 8 bases, with 14 bases sitting between them. The CDR3 is 15 residues long. Germline values: CDR1 MGHRA, CDR2 YSYEKL.

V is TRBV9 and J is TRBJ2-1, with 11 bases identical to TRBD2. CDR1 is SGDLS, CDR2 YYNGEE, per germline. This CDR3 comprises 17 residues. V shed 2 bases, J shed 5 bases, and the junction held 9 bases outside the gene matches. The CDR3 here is CASSVRVLAGGDNEQFF. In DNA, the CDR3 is TGTGCCAGCAGCGTGCGGGTCTTAGCGGGAGGGGACAATGAGCAGTTCTTC.

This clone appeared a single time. CDR3 sequence (DNA): TGCAGCGTTGGTAGACTAGCGGGAGTAGATAGCTACAATGAGCAGTTCTTC. This sequence encodes CSVGRLAGVDSYNEQFF. This sequence joins TRBV29-1 and TRBJ2-1, with 12 bases fitting TRBD2. V dropped 4 bases and J dropped 3; count of bases not matched to a gene: 10. Per germline, CDR1 SQVTM and CDR2 ANQGSEA. The CDR3 contains 17 residues.

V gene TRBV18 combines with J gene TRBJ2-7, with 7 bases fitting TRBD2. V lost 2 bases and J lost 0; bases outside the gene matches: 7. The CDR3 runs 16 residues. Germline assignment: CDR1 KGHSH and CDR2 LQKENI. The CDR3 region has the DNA TGTGCCAGCTCACCAGTCCCTAGCGGAAGCTCCTACGAGCAGTACTTC. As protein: CASSPVPSGSSYEQYF.

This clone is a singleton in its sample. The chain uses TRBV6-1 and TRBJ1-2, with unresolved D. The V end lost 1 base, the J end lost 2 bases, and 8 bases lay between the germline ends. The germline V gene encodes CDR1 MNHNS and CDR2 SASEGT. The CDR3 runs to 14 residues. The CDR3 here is CASSEGGANYGYTF. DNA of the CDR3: TGTGCCAGCAGTGAAGGGGGAGCAAACTATGGCTACACCTTC.

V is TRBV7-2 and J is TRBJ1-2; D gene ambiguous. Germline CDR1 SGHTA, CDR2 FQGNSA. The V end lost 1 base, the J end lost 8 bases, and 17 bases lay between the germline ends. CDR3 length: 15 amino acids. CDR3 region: CASSLVLGPGYGYTF. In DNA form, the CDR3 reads TGTGCCAGCAGCTTAGTTTTGGGCCCGGGGTACGGCTACACCTTC.

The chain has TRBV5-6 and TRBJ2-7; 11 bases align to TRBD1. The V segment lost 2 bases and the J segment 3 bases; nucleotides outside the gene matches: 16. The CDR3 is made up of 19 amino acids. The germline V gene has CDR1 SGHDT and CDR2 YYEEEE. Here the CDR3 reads CASSLRFGEPGTGGYEQYF. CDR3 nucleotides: TGTGCCAGCAGCTTAAGATTTGGGGAGCCCGGGACAGGGGGCTACGAGCAGTACTTC.

CDR3 bases: TGTGCCATCAGTGCAACAGGGGAAGAGACCCAGTACTTC. Translating gives CAISATGEETQYF. This chain uses TRBV10-3 with TRBJ2-5; 7 bases fit TRBD1. Germline CDR1 is ENHRY and CDR2 is SYGVKD. V gave up 4 bases and J gave up 3 bases; unmatched junction bases: 2. The CDR3 extends over 13 amino acids.

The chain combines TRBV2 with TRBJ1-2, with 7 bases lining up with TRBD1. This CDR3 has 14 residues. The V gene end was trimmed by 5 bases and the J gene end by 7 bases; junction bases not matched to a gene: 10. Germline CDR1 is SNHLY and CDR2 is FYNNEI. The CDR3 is CASSLNTGVFGYTF. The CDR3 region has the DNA TGTGCCAGCAGTTTAAACACAGGGGTTTTTGGCTACACCTTC.

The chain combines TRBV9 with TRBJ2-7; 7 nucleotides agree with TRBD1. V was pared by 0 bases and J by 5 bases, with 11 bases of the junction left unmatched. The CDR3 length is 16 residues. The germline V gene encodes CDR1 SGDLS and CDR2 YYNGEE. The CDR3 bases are TGTGCCAGCAGCGTAGCTCGGCAGGGGGAAAGCAACGAGCAGTACTTC. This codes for CASSVARQGESNEQYF.

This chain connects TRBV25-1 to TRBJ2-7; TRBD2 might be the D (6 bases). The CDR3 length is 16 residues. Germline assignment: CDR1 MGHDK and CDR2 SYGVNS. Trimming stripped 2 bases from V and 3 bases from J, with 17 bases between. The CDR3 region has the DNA TGTGCCAGCAGTGAAGGGAGGCAGGGCCGAAACTACGAGCAGTACTTC. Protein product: CASSEGRQGRNYEQYF.

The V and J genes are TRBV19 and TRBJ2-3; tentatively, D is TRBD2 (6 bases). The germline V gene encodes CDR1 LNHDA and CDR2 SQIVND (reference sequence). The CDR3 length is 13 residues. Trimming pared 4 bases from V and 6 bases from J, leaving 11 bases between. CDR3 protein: CASSRLVSDTQYF. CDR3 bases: TGTGCCAGTAGTAGACTAGTATCTGATACGCAGTATTTT.

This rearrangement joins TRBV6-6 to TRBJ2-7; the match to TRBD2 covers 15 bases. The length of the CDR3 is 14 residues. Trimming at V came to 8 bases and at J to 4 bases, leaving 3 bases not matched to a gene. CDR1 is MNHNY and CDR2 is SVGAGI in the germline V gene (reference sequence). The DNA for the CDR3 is TGTGCCAGCTCGGGACTAGCGGGAGGTTACGAGCAGTACTTC. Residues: CASSGLAGGYEQYF.

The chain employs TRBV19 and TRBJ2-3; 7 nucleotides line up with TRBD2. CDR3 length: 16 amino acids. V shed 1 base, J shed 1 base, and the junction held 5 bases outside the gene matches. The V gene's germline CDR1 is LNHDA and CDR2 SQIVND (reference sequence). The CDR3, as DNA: TGTGCCAGTAGTATAGTGGCGGGAGAGGGCACAGATACGCAGTATTTT. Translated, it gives CASSIVAGEGTDTQYF.

The CDR3 protein is CASMTGKAGELFF. CDR3 bases: TGTGCCAGCATGACGGGAAAGGCCGGGGAGCTGTTTTTT. J is TRBJ2-2 and V is TRBV27; perhaps TRBD2 as D (5 bases). The CDR3 consists of 13 residues. Trimming took 7 bases from V and 6 from J, leaving 12 bases between them. Germline lookup yields CDR1 MNHEY and CDR2 SMNVEV (reference sequence).